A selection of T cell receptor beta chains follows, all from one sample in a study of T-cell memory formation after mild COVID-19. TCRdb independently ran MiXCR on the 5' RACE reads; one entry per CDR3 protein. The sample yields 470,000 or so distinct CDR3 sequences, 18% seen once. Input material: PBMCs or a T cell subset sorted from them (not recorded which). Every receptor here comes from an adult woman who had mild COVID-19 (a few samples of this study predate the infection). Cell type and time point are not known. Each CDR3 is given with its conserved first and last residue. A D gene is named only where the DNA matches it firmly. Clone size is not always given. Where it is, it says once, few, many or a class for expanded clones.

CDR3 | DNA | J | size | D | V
CASSHGVGQGKREQYF | TGTGCCAGCAGCCACGGTGTGGGACAGGGAAAGCGGGAGCAGTACTTC | TRBJ2-7 | few | TRBD1 | TRBV7-9
CAISEFSGGNEQFF | TGTGCCATCAGTGAGTTTTCGGGAGGGAATGAGCAGTTCTTC | TRBJ2-1 | . | TRBD2 | TRBV10-3
CASSPPTSGSPGELFF | TGTGCCAGCAGCCCGCCGACTAGCGGATCACCCGGGGAGCTGTTTTTT | TRBJ2-2 | few | TRBD2 | TRBV7-8
CASRMVAGGLNEQYF | TGTGCCAGCAGAATGGTAGCGGGAGGACTGAACGAGCAGTACTTC | TRBJ2-7 | few | TRBD2 | TRBV27
CASSAGTGHYEQYF | TGTGCCAGCAGCGCCGGGACAGGACACTACGAGCAGTACTTC | TRBJ2-7 | once | TRBD1 | TRBV6-1
CAISESGQVFRGQFF | TGTGCCATCAGTGAGTCGGGACAGGTCTTCAGGGGGCAGTTCTTC | TRBJ2-1 | many | TRBD1 | TRBV10-3
CASSPGLGEAFF | TGTGCCAGCAGTCCAGGGTTAGGGGAAGCTTTCTTT | TRBJ1-1 | few | . | TRBV12-3/TRBV12-4
CASSPRTAYEPGELFF | TGCGCCAGCAGCCCCCGGACAGCTTATGAACCCGGGGAGCTGTTTTTT | TRBJ2-2 | few | . | TRBV4-3
CASSQDRSNQPQHF | TGTGCCAGCAGCCAAGACAGAAGCAATCAGCCCCAGCATTTT | TRBJ1-5 | . | . | TRBV4-2
CASSLLGGMGTEAFF | TGCGCCAGCAGCCTCTTAGGGGGGATGGGGACTGAAGCTTTCTTT | TRBJ1-1 | . | . | TRBV4-1
CASSSSRQGTDTQYF | TGTGCCAGCAGCTCATCCCGACAGGGCACAGATACGCAGTATTTT | TRBJ2-3 | . | . | TRBV11-1
CATSDYGTAYGYTF | TGTGCCACCAGTGACTACGGGACGGCCTATGGCTACACCTTC | TRBJ1-2 | few | . | TRBV24-1
CASSLERGSNEQFF | TGCGCCAGCAGCTTGGAACGGGGCTCTAATGAGCAGTTCTTC | TRBJ2-1 | . | . | TRBV5-1
CASSSGTGRSRSQYF | TGTGCCAGCAGCTCCGGGACAGGGAGATCCCGTTCGCAGTATTTT | TRBJ2-3 | . | TRBD1 | TRBV7-6
CASSSLGGGAPSTDTQYF | TGCGCCAGCAGCTCCCTAGGGGGCGGGGCCCCCTCCACAGATACGCAGTATTTT | TRBJ2-3 | few | . | TRBV5-1
CATSVRRGLQGDPYNEQFF | TGTGCCACCAGCGTGAGGCGAGGGCTACAGGGGGATCCCTACAATGAGCAGTTCTTC | TRBJ2-1 | many | TRBD1 | TRBV15
CASSPLADSYEQYF | TGTGCCAGCTCACCTCTAGCGGATTCCTACGAGCAGTACTTC | TRBJ2-7 | . | TRBD2 | TRBV18
CATMSPDHEQFF | TGTGCCACCATGTCCCCCGACCATGAGCAGTTCTTC | TRBJ2-1 | . | . | TRBV24-1
CASSLGGQKAYGYTF | TGCGCCAGCAGCTTGGGCGGACAGAAGGCCTATGGCTACACCTTC | TRBJ1-2 | . | . | TRBV5-1
CASSPGAGEQFF | TGTGCCAGCTCCCCCGGGGCGGGTGAGCAGTTCTTC | TRBJ2-1 | . | . | TRBV18
CASSPGWGGGAPDTQYF | TGTGCCAGCAGCCCGGGCTGGGGCGGAGGGGCACCAGATACGCAGTATTTT | TRBJ2-3 | few | . | TRBV7-3
CASRLGAGNEQFF | TGTGCCAGCAGACTCGGGGCCGGCAATGAGCAGTTCTTC | TRBJ2-1 | . | . | TRBV25-1
CASSYGTTYNEQFF | TGTGCCAGCAGTTACGGAACAACCTACAATGAGCAGTTCTTC | TRBJ2-1 | few | . | TRBV6-5
CASSLATGGEEKLFF | TGTGCCAGCAGCTTAGCGACAGGGGGAGAAGAAAAACTGTTTTTT | TRBJ1-4 | few | TRBD1 | TRBV7-9
CATSRAGTGGYEQYF | TGTGCCACCAGCAGAGCCGGGACAGGGGGCTACGAGCAGTACTTC | TRBJ2-7 | . | TRBD1 | TRBV15
CAWSNGQGSNQPQHF | TGTGCCTGGAGTAATGGACAGGGAAGCAATCAGCCCCAGCATTTT | TRBJ1-5 | few | TRBD1 | TRBV30
CAGTGGHQPQHF | TGTGCCGGAACAGGGGGACATCAGCCCCAGCATTTT | TRBJ1-5 | few | TRBD1 | TRBV12-3/TRBV12-4